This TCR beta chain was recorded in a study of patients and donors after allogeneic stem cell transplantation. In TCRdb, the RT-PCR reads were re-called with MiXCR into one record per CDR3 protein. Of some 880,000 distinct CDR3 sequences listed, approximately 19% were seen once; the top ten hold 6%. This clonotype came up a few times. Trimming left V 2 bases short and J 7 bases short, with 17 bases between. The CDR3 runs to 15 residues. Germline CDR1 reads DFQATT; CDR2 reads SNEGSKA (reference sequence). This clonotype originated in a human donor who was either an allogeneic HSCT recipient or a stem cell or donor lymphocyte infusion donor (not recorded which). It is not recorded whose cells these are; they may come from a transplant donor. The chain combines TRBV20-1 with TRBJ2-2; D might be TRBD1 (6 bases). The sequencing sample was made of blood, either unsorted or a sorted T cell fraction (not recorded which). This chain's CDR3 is CSARQIDRPNGELFF. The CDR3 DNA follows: TGCAGTGCTAGACAAATAGACAGGCCGAACGGGGAGCTGTTTTTT.